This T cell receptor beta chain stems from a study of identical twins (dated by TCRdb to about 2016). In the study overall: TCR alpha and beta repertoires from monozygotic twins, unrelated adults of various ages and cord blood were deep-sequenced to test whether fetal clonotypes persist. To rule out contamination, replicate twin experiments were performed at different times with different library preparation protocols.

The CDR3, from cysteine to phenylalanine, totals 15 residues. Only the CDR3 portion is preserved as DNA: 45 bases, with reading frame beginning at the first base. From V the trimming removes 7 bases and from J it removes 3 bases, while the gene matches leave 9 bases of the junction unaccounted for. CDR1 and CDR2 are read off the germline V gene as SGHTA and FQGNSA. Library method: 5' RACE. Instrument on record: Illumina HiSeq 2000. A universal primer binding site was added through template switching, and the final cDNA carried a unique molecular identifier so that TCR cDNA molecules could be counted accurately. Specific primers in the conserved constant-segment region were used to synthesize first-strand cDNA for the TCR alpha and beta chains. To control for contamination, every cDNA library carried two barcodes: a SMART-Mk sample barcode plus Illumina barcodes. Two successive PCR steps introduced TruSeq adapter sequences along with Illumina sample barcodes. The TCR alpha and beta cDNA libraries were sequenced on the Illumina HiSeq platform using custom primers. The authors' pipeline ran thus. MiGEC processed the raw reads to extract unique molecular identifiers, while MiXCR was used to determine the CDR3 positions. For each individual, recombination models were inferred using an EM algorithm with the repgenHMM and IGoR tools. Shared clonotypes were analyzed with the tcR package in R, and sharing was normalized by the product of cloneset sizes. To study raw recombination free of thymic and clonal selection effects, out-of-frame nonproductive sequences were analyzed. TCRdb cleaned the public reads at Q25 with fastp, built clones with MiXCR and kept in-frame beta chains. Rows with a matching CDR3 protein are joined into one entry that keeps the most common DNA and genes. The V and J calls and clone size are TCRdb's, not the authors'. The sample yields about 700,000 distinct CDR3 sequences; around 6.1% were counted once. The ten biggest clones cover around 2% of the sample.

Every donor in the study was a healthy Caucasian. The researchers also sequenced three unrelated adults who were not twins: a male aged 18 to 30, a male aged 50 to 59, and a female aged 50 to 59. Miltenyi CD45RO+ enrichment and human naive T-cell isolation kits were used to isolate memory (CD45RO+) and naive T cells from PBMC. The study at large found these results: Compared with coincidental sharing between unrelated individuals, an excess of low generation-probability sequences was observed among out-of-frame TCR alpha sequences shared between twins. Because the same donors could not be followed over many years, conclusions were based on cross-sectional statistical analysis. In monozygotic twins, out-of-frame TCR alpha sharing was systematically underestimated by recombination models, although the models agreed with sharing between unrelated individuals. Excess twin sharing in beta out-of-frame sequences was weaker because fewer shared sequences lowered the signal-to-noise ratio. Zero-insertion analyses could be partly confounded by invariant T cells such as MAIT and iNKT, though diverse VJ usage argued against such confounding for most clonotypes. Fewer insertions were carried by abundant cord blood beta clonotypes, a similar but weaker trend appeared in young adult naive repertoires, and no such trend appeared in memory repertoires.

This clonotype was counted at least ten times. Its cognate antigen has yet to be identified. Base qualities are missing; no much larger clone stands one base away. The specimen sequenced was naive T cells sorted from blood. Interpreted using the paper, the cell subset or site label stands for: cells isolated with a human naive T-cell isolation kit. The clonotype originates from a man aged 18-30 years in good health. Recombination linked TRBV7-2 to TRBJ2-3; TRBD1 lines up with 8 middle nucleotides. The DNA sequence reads TGTGCCAGCAAGCTTTTGGACAGGGCTACAGATACGCAGTATTTT. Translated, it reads CASKLLDRATDTQYF.